This T cell receptor beta chain derives from a study of ipilimumab plus nivolumab after autologous stem cell transplantation. Study-wide background: Patients received a median of roughly five ipilimumab and 8 or 9 nivolumab doses. Myeloma patients were high-risk transplant-naive or relapsed within 3 years of first autologous transplant.

Germline V lookup: CDR1 MNHNY, CDR2 SVGAGI (reference sequence). The V end lost 8 bases, the J end lost 0 bases, and 11 bases lay between the germline ends. The CDR3 is 14 amino acids. The protocol was immunoSEQ multiplex PCR, while the TCRdb copy is restricted to in-frame clones and leaves out a portion. Of around 45,000 clones in the sample, 88% were seen once. The sample in question was PBMCs, obtained in a trial of ipilimumab plus nivolumab as post-transplant consolidation. This TCR was sampled from a male donor with multiple myeloma. This rearrangement joins TRBV6-6 to TRBJ1-5; D is possibly TRBD1 (6 bases). In nucleotides, the CDR3 is TGTGCCAGCTCTACAGGGAGTAGCAATCAGCCCCAGCATTTT. This translates into CASSTGSSNQPQHF.